Detailed here is one T cell receptor beta chain. Its antigen is not yet known. Relative to the germline gene, one junction end is altered; a read error may explain this. The data originate from a study of response to subunit inactivated influenza vaccine (dated by TCRdb to the late 2010s). Regarding the research as a whole: Deep quantitative profiling of the T cell receptor repertoire was used in the study to follow responses to a trivalent subunit inactivated influenza vaccine. Findings and caveats that apply to the study as a whole: The authors proposed that each seasonal influenza vaccination may bring in only a limited number of new T cells.

The library was built by means of RT-PCR. Instrument on record: Illumina HiSeq 2500. The raw public data were reprocessed by TCRdb itself: fastp quality trimming at Q25, MiXCR clonotype calling, in-frame beta chains only. Identical CDR3 protein sequences are pooled into one entry, listed with their most common genes and DNA. The sample table holds hundreds of thousands of distinct CDR3 sequences, of which 12% to 15% were seen once. The ten largest clones capture 7.5% to 8% of the sample. Inclusive of the bounding cysteine and phenylalanine, the CDR3 is 16 residues long. Left in the record is the CDR3 DNA by itself, 48 bases read in frame from the first base. The germline V gene encodes CDR1 SGHRS and CDR2 YFSETQ.

Sequencing was performed on PBMCs from blood, taken around 15 days before vaccination. This sequence was found in a man aged 45-60 years who received an inactivated influenza vaccine. Donor details come from another sample of the same person, matched by shared clones. The V gene is TRBV5-1 and the J gene is TRBJ2-1, and TRBD2 matches 11 of the central bases. At the DNA level, the sequence is TGCGCCAGAAGCTTAGCGGGGGGGAGCTCCTACAATGAGCAGTTCTTC. It translates as CARSLAGGSSYNEQFF.